This paragraph covers one T cell receptor (beta chain) sequence. TCRdb's table, derived via immunoSEQ multiplex PCR, lists solely in-frame clones and lacks some. In the table there are around 260,000 clones, over 80% of which are singletons. These data belong to a study of blood T cell repertoires in COVID-19. At the level of the study: Spain, Italy and the United States supplied samples that represented acute and convalescent COVID-19. Sample material is recorded as cDNA or gDNA derived from T cells, B-cell-depleted T cells, or PBMCs.

Germline CDR1 LGHDT, CDR2 YNNKEL (reference sequence). After removal of 3 bases from V and 5 bases from J, the junction contained 9 bases not matched to a gene. CDR3 size: 16 residues. The chain employs TRBV3-1 (or the pseudogene TRBV3-2) and TRBJ2-5, with 10 positions matching TRBD2. The sequencing sample was made of peripheral blood. The sequence was obtained from a woman between 40 and 55 years old who had recovered from COVID-19. CDR3: CASSHRLAGFLETQYF. CDR3 sequence (DNA): TGTGCCAGCAGCCATCGACTAGCGGGCTTCCTCGAGACCCAGTACTTC.